This TCR beta chain was documented in a study of Tregs in tolerant kidney transplant recipients. Study-wide findings and caveats: Validation in larger populations is needed because few patients were studied. Biological reproducibility was not directly addressed in this study.

Unstimulated Tregs (CD4+CD25+CD127-) and CD4+CD25- non-Tregs were sorted from PBMCs. CDR1 SGHRS and CDR2 YFSETQ come from the germline V gene. V lost 7 bases and J 3 bases, leaving 7 bases between the germline ends. This CDR3 has 11 residues. Using immunoSEQ multiplex PCR, the repertoire was profiled, and TCRdb retains in-frame clones only, with some absent. The sample shows some 65,000 clones, less than 90% of them seen only once. As to this clone: Its antigen is currently unknown.

The chain links TRBV5-1 to TRBJ1-2; D call uncertain. Sequenced material: CD4+ T cells from blood. This receptor was identified in a human donor in good health. The CDR3 DNA follows: TGCGCCAGCGGGGAGTACTATGGCTACACCTTC. It yields the protein CASGEYYGYTF.